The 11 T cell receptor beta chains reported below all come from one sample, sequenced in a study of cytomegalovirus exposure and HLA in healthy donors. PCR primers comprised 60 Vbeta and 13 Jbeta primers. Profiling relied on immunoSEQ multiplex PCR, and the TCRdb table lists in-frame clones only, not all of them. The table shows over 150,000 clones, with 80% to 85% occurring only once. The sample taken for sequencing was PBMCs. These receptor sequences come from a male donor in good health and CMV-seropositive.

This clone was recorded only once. The CDR3 bases are TGTGCCAGCAGTTTGTCGGGGACAAATGGCTACACCTTC. Its protein product is CASSLSGTNGYTF. The chain combines TRBV27 with TRBJ1-2, with D perhaps TRBD1 (6 bases). This CDR3 comprises 13 residues. V was shortened by 3 bases and J by 6 bases, with 11 bases between the two germline ends. Germline-derived CDR1 and CDR2 are MNHEY and SMNVEV (reference sequence).

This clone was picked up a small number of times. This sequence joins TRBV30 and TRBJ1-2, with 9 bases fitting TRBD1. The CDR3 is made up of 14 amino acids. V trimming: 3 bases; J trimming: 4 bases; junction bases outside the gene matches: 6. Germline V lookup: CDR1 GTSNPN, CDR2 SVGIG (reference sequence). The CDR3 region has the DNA TGTGCCTGGAGGGGACAGGGTCCGGGCTATGGCTACACCTTC. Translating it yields CAWRGQGPGYGYTF. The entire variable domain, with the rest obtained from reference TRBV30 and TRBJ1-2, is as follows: SQTIHQWPATLVQPVGSPLSLECTVEGTSNPNLYWYRQAAGRGLQLLFYSVGIGQISSEVPQNLSASRPQDRQFILSSKKLLLSDSGFYLCAWRGQGPGYGYTFGSGTRLTVV.

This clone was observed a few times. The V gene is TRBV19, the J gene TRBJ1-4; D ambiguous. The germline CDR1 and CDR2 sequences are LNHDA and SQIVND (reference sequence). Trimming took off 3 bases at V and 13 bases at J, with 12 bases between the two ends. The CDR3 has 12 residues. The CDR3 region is CASSMYKGGLFF. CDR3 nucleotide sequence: TGTGCCAGTAGTATGTACAAGGGAGGACTGTTTTTT.

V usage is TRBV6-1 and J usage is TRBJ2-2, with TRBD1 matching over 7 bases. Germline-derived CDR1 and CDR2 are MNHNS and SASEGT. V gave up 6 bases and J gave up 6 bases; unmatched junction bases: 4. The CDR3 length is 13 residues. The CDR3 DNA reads TGTGCCAGCAGACCGACAGGGCCCGGGGAGCTGTTTTTT. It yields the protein CASRPTGPGELFF.

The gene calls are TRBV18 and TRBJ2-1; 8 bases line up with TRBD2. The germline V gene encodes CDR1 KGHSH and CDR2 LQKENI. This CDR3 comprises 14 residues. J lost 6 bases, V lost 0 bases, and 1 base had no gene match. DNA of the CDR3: TGTGCCAGCTCACCACCGGGACTAGGCAATGAGCAGTTCTTC. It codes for CASSPPGLGNEQFF.

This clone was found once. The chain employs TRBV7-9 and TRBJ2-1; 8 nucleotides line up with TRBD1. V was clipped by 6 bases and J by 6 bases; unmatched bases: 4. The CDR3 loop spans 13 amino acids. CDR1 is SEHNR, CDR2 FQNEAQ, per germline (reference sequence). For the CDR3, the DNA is TGTGCCAGCAGACAGGGGGAAGTCAATGAGCAGTTCTTC. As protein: CASRQGEVNEQFF. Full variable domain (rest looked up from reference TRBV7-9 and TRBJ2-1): DTGVSQNPRHKITKRGQNVTFRCDPISEHNRLYWYRQTLGQGPEFLTYFQNEAQLEKSRLLSDRFSAERPKGSFSTLEIQRTEQGDSAMYLCASRQGEVNEQFFGPGTRLTVL.

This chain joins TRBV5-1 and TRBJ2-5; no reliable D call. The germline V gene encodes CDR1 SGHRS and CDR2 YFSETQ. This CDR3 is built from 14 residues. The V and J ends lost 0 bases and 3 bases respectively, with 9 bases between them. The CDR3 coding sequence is TGCGCCAGCAGCTTGGCCGGGTATAAAGAGACCCAGTACTTC. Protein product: CASSLAGYKETQYF.

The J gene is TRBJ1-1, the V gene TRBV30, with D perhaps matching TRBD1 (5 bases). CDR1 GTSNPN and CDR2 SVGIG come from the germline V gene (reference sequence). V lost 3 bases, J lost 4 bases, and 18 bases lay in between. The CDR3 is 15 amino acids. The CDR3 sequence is CAWSPGGSGATEAFF. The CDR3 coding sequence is TGTGCCTGGAGCCCCGGAGGGAGCGGGGCCACTGAAGCTTTCTTT.

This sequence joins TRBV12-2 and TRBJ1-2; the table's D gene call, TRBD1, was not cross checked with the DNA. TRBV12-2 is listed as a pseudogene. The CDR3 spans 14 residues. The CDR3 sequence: CASRPKNRGPGYTF. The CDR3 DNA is TGTGCAAGTCGCCCAAAAAACAGGGGTCCTGGCTACACCTTC.

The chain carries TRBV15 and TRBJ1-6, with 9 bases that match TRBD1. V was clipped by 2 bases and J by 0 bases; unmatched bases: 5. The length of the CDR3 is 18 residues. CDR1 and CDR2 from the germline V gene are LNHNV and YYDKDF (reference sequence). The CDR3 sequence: CATSRIGTGSSYNSPLHF. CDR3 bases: TGTGCCACCAGCAGAATAGGGACAGGGAGCTCCTATAATTCACCCCTCCACTTT. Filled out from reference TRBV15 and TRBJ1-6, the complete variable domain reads DAMVIQNPRYQVTQFGKPVTLSCSQTLNHNVMYWYQQKSSQAPKLLFHYYDKDFNNEADTPDNFQSRRPNTSFCFLDIRSPGLGDTAMYLCATSRIGTGSSYNSPLHFGNGTRLTVT.

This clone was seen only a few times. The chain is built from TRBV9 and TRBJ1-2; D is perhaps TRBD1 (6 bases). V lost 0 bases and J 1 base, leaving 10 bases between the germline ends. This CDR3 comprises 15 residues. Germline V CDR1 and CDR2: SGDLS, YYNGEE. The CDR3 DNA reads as TGTGCCAGCAGCGTAGGGGGCAGGGGTAACTATGGCTACACCTTC. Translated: CASSVGGRGNYGYTF. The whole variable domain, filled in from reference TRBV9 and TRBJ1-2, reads DSGVTQTPKHLITATGQRVTLRCSPRSGDLSVYWYQQSLDQGLQFLIQYYNGEERAKGNILERFSAQQFPDLHSELNLSSLELGDSALYFCASSVGGRGNYGYTFGSGTRLTVV.